Following are 13 T cell receptor beta chains from one sample sequenced in a study of beta chain features in type 1 diabetes. Their specific antigens are unknown. As every portion of the isolated RNA was reverse transcribed, the sequencing read expressed TCRB transcripts. TCRdb's copy holds only in-frame clones and misses some; the assay was immunoSEQ multiplex PCR. The data show under 150,000 clones, with roughly 10% seen just once and roughly 0.75% held by the top ten. Study-wide points: TCRB CDR3s were moderately but significantly shorter in Type 1 diabetes patients in all four CD4+ subsets.

The sample comprised central memory CD4+ T cells from blood. The source is a young man with type 1 diabetes.

The chain carries TRBV2 and TRBJ1-6, with 10 bases lining up with TRBD1. The CDR3 runs 17 residues. V shed 5 bases, J shed 7 bases, and the junction held 11 bases outside the gene matches. Germline V gene lookup returns CDR1 SNHLY and CDR2 FYNNEI. This chain's CDR3 is CASSPYALGQGNSPLHF. CDR3 sequence (DNA): TGTGCCAGCAGTCCTTACGCCCTGGGACAGGGGAATTCACCCCTCCACTTT.

This clone came up a few times. J is TRBJ2-1 and V is TRBV7-3; unclear D gene. CDR1 is SGHTA and CDR2 is FQGTGA in the germline V gene. Trimming pared 5 bases from V and 6 bases from J, leaving 11 bases between. The length of the CDR3 is 13 residues. The CDR3 region has the DNA TGTGCCAGCAGCCCTCCCTCTGTCAATGAGCAGTTCTTC. Its protein product is CASSPPSVNEQFF.

This clone was picked up a small number of times. The chain carries TRBV18 and TRBJ1-1; 8 bases agree with TRBD1. There are 15 residues in the CDR3. Unmatched junction bases numbered 6, after V lost 3 bases and J lost 3 bases. Germline-derived CDR1 and CDR2 are KGHSH and LQKENI. CDR3 nucleotides: TGTGCCAGCTCACCCCTGGGACAGGTGGACACTGAAGCTTTCTTT. It yields the protein CASSPLGQVDTEAFF.

The CDR3 DNA reads as TGTGCCATCAGTGTGGGAGCGGGGGGGCCCTCCTACAATGAGCAGTTCTTC. It encodes CAISVGAGGPSYNEQFF. The rearrangement links TRBV10-3 to TRBJ2-1; TRBD2 matches at 10 bases. V was clipped by 4 bases and J by 0 bases; unmatched bases: 6. The germline V gene encodes CDR1 ENHRY and CDR2 SYGVKD. The CDR3 has 17 residues.

This chain links TRBV10-1 with TRBJ1-6; maybe TRBD1 (5 bases). V dropped 11 bases and J dropped 7 bases, with 15 bases sitting between them. The germline CDR1 and CDR2 sequences are WNHNN and SYGVQD (reference sequence). The CDR3 covers 13 residues. The CDR3 DNA reads TGCGCCTCCAGGGAACAGCAGAATTCACCCCTCCACTTT. Its translation is CASREQQNSPLHF.

This clone has ten or more counts. The chain carries TRBV29-1 and TRBJ2-3, with 9 bases matching TRBD1. The CDR3 spans 15 residues. Germline values: CDR1 SQVTM, CDR2 ANQGSEA. Trimming at V came to 1 base and at J to 1 base, leaving 3 bases not matched to a gene. The CDR3 protein is CSVEVNRGRTDTQYF. In nucleotides, the CDR3 is TGCAGCGTTGAAGTGAACAGGGGGCGCACAGATACGCAGTATTTT.

The chain links TRBV28 to TRBJ2-1; 8 bases match TRBD2. The CDR3 spans 16 residues. After removal of 2 bases from V and 4 bases from J, the junction contained 7 bases not matched to a gene. The germline CDR1 and CDR2 sequences are MDHEN and SYDVKM. Here the CDR3 DNA reads TGTGCCAGCAGTTTACCAGCCGGGGGGGGGTACAATGAGCAGTTCTTC. This codes for CASSLPAGGGYNEQFF.

This clone appeared a few times. The chain is built from TRBV9 and TRBJ1-1, with TRBD1 matching 9 bases. The CDR3 totals 16 residues. J gave up 5 bases and V 0 bases, and 8 bases lay outside the gene matches. Germline CDR1 and CDR2: SGDLS and YYNGEE. The CDR3 protein is CASSVAVQGAGTEAFF. In DNA form, the CDR3 reads TGTGCCAGCAGCGTAGCGGTACAGGGGGCAGGGACTGAAGCTTTCTTT. Complete variable domain (other parts from reference TRBV9 and TRBJ1-1): DSGVTQTPKHLITATGQRVTLRCSPRSGDLSVYWYQQSLDQGLQFLIQYYNGEERAKGNILERFSAQQFPDLHSELNLSSLELGDSALYFCASSVAVQGAGTEAFFGQGTRLTVV.

This clone was seen only a few times. The chain carries TRBV10-2 and TRBJ2-1; TRBD2 aligns across 8 bases. Germline V lookup: CDR1 WSHSY, CDR2 SAAADI. With 7 bases clipped from V and 6 bases from J, the junction kept 8 bases outside the gene matches. This CDR3 has 14 residues. The chain's CDR3 is CASMVSGGLNEQFF. The CDR3 nucleotides are TGCGCCAGCATGGTGAGCGGGGGCCTCAATGAGCAGTTCTTC.

The rearrangement joins TRBV13 to TRBJ2-7, with 9 positions matching TRBD1. This CDR3 spans 15 amino acids. Looked up from germline, CDR1 is PRHDT and CDR2 is FYEKMQ (reference sequence). V lost 6 bases, J lost 4 bases, and 10 bases stayed unmatched. CDR3 region: CASSSTRQGVYEQYF. CDR3 nucleotide sequence: TGTGCCAGCAGTTCCACCCGACAGGGGGTTTACGAGCAGTACTTC.

This clone was observed a few times. The gene calls are TRBV30 and TRBJ2-3; 7 positions match TRBD1. J lost 6 bases, V lost 5 bases, and 8 bases had no gene match. CDR1 is GTSNPN and CDR2 is SVGIG in the germline V gene (reference sequence). The CDR3 consists of 13 residues. The CDR3 DNA reads TGTGCCTGGTGTCGACAGGGTGTGGATACGCAGTATTTT. Protein product: CAWCRQGVDTQYF.

This clone was counted between two and nine times. V and J are TRBV7-6 and TRBJ1-4, with D unresolved. V lost 3 bases to trimming and J lost 5 bases, with 10 bases between them. The CDR3 extends over 14 amino acids. CDR1 is SGHVS and CDR2 is FNYEAQ in the germline V gene. CDR3 in amino acids: CASSFRGQNEKLFF. The CDR3 DNA reads as TGTGCCAGCAGCTTTCGCGGGCAAAATGAAAAACTGTTTTTT.

This clone was found a few times. The rearrangement uses TRBV4-1 and TRBJ1-2, with D hard to call. CDR1 MGHRA and CDR2 YSYEKL come from the germline V gene. Trimming took off 0 bases at V and 4 bases at J, with 12 bases between the two ends. The CDR3 runs 15 residues. The CDR3: CASSQDLGVRYGYTF. The CDR3 nucleotides read TGCGCCAGCAGCCAAGATCTCGGGGTTCGCTATGGCTACACCTTC.